A selection of T cell receptor beta chains follows, all from one sample in a study of shared T cell receptors in the human thymus. TCRdb's table, derived via immunoSEQ multiplex PCR, lists solely in-frame clones and lacks some. Of some 760,000 clones listed, approximately 83% are singletons. Separately, the same data were catalogued under a study of human thymus T cells.

The source material was thymocytes. The receptors derive from a girl under three years old with a congenital heart defect. The CDR3 runs from the conserved cysteine through the conserved F or W. A D gene is named only where the DNA matches it firmly. Clone size, where shown, is once, few, many, or a class for clones that have expanded.

TRBJ1-1	TRBV6-5	-	-	CASSINGGMNTEAFF	TGTGCCAGCAGTATAAACGGGGGGATGAACACTGAAGCTTTCTTT
TRBJ2-6	TRBV5-1	TRBD1	-	CASSHGTGRLSGANVLTF	TGCGCCAGCAGCCACGGGACAGGGCGACTATCTGGGGCCAACGTCCTGACTTTC
TRBJ1-2	TRBV29-1	-	-	CSVGGFGTYPNGGYTF	TGCAGCGTTGGCGGGTTCGGGACATACCCAAATGGTGGCTACACCTTC
TRBJ1-6	TRBV6-5	TRBD1	-	CASTSRGHRSPLHF	TGTGCCAGCACCTCAAGGGGGCATCGCTCACCCCTCCACTTT
TRBJ2-5	TRBV6-1	-	-	CASSRSGDQETQYF	TGTGCCAGCAGTAGGTCAGGGGATCAAGAGACCCAGTACTTC
TRBJ2-7	TRBV4-1	-	once	CASSQEQGSSYEQYF	TGCGCCAGCAGCCAAGAACAGGGCAGCTCCTACGAGCAGTACTTC
TRBJ1-2	TRBV2	TRBD1	once	CASSEAWLGQAYGYTF	TGTGCCAGCAGTGAAGCATGGCTAGGACAGGCCTATGGCTACACCTTC
TRBJ1-2	TRBV9	-	few	CASGENYGYTF	TGTGCCAGCGGGGAGAACTATGGCTACACCTTC
TRBJ2-4	TRBV27	-	few	CASSLSGYLAKNIQYF	TGTGCCAGCAGTTTATCGGGCTATCTAGCCAAAAACATTCAGTACTTC
TRBJ2-1	TRBV4-3	TRBD2	-	CASTRKTAGGVVEQFF	TGCGCCAGCACCAGAAAAACGGCGGGGGGGGTTGTTGAGCAGTTCTTC
TRBJ1-1	TRBV5-6	-	-	CASTKGGATEAFF	TGTGCCAGCACGAAAGGGGGGGCCACTGAAGCTTTCTTT
TRBJ2-1	TRBV2	-	-	CASSPIHSGSYNEQFF	TGTGCCAGCAGCCCCATACACTCGGGGTCCTACAATGAGCAGTTCTTC
TRBJ2-3	TRBV2	TRBD1	-	CASICSQLRQGWQDTQYF	TGTGCCAGCATCTGCTCCCAACTCCGACAGGGGTGGCAGGATACGCAGTATTTT
TRBJ2-1	TRBV10-3	TRBD2	-	CAISDKTSGGGNEQFF	TGTGCCATCAGTGACAAAACTAGCGGGGGGGGTAATGAGCAGTTCTTC
TRBJ1-5	TRBV19	TRBD1	-	CASSMEPGQGGNQPQHF	TGTGCCAGTAGTATGGAGCCGGGGCAGGGGGGCAATCAGCCCCAGCATTTT
TRBJ2-3	TRBV12-5	TRBD2	-	CASASRPGLAGIPSTDTQYF	TGTGCTAGTGCCTCACGGCCGGGACTAGCGGGTATTCCTAGCACAGATACGCAGTATTTT
TRBJ1-2	TRBV15	-	once	CATSRGQGCSGYTF	TGTGCCACCAGCAGAGGGCAGGGGTGCAGTGGCTACACCTTC
TRBJ1-1	TRBV19	TRBD1	once	CASSTGEEDTEAFF	TGTGCCAGTAGCACAGGGGAGGAGGACACTGAAGCTTTCTTT
TRBJ1-1	TRBV27	-	-	CASSLGQWNTEAFF	TGTGCCAGCAGTTTAGGACAGTGGAACACTGAAGCTTTCTTT
TRBJ1-1	TRBV7-6	-	-	CASSSPGTLKAEAFF	TGTGCCAGCAGCTCCCCCGGGACATTGAAGGCTGAAGCTTTCTTT
TRBJ2-4	TRBV15	-	-	CATRSQGLAKNIQYF	TGTGCCACCAGGAGCCAGGGACTAGCCAAAAACATTCAGTACTTC
TRBJ2-7	TRBV29-1	TRBD1	once	CSVEVEDRTSYEQYF	TGCAGCGTTGAAGTTGAGGACAGGACTTCTTACGAGCAGTACTTC
TRBJ2-1	TRBV6-4	TRBD1	-	CASSERGGLYNEQFF	TGTGCCAGCAGTGAACGAGGGGGCCTCTACAATGAGCAGTTCTTC
TRBJ2-3	TRBV7-2	TRBD2	-	CASSLVGGGRDSTDTQYF	TGTGCCAGCAGCTTAGTCGGCGGGGGGAGGGATAGCACAGATACGCAGTATTTT